This section outlines one T cell receptor beta chain sequence together with its context. Its antigen is unknown. The entry originates in a study of T cell responses to AZD1222 COVID-19 vaccine. Study-wide results and caveats: Epitopes outside B.1.351 and B.1.1.7 mutated regions reportedly drew nearly half of spike TCRs. Clonal diversity was possibly underestimated; the donors were predominantly white British and more often female.

Method: immunoSEQ multiplex PCR; TCRdb's copy keeps in-frame clones and lacks some. The table has about 150,000 clones, roughly 90% seen once. The germline V gene encodes CDR1 SGHRS and CDR2 YFSETQ. After removal of 4 bases from V and 3 bases from J, the junction contained 6 bases not matched to a gene. The CDR3 extends over 15 amino acids. The sequences come from peripheral blood, collected on day 0 of MenACWY control vaccination. The chain is built from TRBV5-1 and TRBJ2-2; 7 bases fit TRBD2. The receptor comes from an adult in good health. In DNA, the CDR3 is TGCGCCAGCAGCGGTGGGACTACGTACACCGGGGAGCTGTTTTTT. It encodes CASSGGTTYTGELFF.